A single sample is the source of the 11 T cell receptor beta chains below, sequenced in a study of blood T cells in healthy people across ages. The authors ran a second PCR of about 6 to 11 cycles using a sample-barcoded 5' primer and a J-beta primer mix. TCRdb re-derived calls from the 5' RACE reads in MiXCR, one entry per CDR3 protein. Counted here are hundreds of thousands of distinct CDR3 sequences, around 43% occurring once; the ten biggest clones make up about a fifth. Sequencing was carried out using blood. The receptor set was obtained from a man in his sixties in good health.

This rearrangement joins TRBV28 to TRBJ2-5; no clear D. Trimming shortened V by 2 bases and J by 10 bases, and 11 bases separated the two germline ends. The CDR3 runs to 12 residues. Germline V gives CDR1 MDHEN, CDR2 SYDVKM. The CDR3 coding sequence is TGTGCCAGCAGTTTACTTCCGAGTATCCAGTACTTC. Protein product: CASSLLPSIQYF.

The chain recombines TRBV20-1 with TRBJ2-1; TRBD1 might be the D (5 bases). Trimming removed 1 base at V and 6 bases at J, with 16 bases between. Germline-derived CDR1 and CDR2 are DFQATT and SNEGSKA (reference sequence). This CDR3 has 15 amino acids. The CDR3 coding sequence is TGCAGTGCTAGAGTAGTGACAGCCGCAGTCAATGAGCAGTTCTTC. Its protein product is CSARVVTAAVNEQFF.

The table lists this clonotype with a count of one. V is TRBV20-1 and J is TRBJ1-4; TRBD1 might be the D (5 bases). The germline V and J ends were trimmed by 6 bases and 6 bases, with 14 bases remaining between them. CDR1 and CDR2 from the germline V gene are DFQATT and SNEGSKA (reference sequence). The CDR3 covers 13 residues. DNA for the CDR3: TGCAGTGCCACCGGGACTCCTCATGAAAAACTGTTTTTT. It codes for CSATGTPHEKLFF.

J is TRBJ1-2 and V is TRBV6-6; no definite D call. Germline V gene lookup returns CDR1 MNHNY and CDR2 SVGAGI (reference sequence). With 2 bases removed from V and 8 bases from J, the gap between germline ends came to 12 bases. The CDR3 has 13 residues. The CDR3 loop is CASSYGIEEGYTF. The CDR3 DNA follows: TGTGCCAGCAGTTACGGTATTGAGGAGGGCTACACCTTC.

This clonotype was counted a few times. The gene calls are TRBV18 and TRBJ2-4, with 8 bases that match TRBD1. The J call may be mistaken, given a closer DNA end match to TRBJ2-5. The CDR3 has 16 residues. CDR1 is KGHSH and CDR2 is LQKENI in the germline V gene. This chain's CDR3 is CASSPPDRGYLETQYF. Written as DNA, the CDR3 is TGTGCCAGCTCACCACCTGACAGGGGATATTTGGAGACCCAGTACTTC.

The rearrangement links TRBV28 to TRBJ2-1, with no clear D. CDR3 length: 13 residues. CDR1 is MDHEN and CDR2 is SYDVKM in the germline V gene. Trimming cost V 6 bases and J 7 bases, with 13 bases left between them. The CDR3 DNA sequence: TGTGCCAGCAGCTTCGAGAACACTAATGAGCAGTTCTTC. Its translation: CASSFENTNEQFF. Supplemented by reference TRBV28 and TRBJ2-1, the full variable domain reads DVKVTQSSRYLVKRTGEKVFLECVQDMDHENMFWYRQDPGLGLRLIYFSYDVKMKEKGDIPEGYSVSREKKERFSLILESASTNQTSMYLCASSFENTNEQFFGPGTRLTVL.

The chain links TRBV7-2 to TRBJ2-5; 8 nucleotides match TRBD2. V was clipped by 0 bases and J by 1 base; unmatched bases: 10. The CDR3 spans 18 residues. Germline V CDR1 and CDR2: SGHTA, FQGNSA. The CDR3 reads CASSLAHYGGGTQETQYF. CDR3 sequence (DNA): TGTGCCAGCAGCTTAGCGCATTACGGGGGGGGGACCCAAGAGACCCAGTACTTC. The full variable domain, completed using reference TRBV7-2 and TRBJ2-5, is GAGVSQSPSNKVTEKGKDVELRCDPISGHTALYWYRQSLGQGLEFLIYFQGNSAPDKSGLPSDRFSAERTGGSVSTLTIQRTQQEDSAVYLCASSLAHYGGGTQETQYFGPGTRLLVL.

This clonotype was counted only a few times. This CDR3 reads CAISEAGDHNEQFF. CDR3 nucleotides: TGTGCCATCAGTGAAGCGGGGGACCACAATGAGCAGTTCTTC. The rearrangement uses TRBV10-3 and TRBJ2-1; 8 bases match TRBD2. V was clipped by 3 bases and J by 5 bases; unmatched bases: 3. The germline V gene has CDR1 ENHRY and CDR2 SYGVKD. There are 14 residues in the CDR3.

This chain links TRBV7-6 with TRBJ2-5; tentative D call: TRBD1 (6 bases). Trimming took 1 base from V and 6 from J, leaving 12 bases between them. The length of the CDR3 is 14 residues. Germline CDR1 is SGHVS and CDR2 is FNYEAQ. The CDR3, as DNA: TGTGCCAGCAGCTTAGAGGTCAGGGGACAGACCCAGTACTTC. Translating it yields CASSLEVRGQTQYF.

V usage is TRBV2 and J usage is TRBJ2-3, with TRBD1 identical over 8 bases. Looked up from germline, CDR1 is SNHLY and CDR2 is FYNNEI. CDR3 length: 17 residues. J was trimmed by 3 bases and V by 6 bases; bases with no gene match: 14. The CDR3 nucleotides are TGTGCCAGCAGGTCAACGGACAGGGCCAGGGCAACAGATACGCAGTATTTT. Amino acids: CASRSTDRARATDTQYF.

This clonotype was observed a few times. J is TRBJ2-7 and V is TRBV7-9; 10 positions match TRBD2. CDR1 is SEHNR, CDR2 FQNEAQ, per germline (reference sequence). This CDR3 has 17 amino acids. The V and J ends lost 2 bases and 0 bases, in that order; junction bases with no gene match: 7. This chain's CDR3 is CASSLFQAGGSSYEQYF. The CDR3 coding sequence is TGTGCCAGCAGCTTATTTCAAGCGGGGGGGTCCTCCTACGAGCAGTACTTC.